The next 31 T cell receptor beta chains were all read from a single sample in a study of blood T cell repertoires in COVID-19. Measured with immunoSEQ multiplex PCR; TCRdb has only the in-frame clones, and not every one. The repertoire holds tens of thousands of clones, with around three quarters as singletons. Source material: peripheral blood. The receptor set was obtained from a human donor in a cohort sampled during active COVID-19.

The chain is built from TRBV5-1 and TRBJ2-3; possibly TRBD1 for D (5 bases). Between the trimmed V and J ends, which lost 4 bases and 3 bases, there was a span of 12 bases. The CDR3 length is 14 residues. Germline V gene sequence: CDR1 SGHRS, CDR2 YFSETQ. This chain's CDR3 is CASSRTIGTDTQYF. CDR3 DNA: TGCGCCAGCAGCCGGACAATAGGTACAGATACGCAGTATTTT.

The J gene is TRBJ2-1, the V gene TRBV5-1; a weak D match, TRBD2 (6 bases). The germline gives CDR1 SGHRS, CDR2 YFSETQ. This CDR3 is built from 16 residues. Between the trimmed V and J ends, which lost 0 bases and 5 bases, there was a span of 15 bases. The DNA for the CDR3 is TGCGCCAGCAGCTTGGATAGGGACTTGCCCCACAATGAGCAGTTCTTC. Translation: CASSLDRDLPHNEQFF.

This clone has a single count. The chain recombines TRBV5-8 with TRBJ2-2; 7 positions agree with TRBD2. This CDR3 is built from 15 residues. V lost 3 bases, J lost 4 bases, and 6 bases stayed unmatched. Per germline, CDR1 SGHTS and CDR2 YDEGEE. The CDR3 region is CASSSVGRATGELFF. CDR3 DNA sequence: TGTGCCAGCAGCTCGGTGGGGAGGGCCACCGGGGAGCTGTTTTTT.

This CDR3 is CASSPLGRTRVYNEQFF. The CDR3 nucleotides read TGTGCCAGCAGTCCCCTCGGCCGGACTCGGGTGTACAATGAGCAGTTCTTC. The chain carries TRBV6-6 and TRBJ2-1; the D gene is possibly TRBD2 (5 bases). This CDR3 contains 17 residues. Germline-derived CDR1 and CDR2 are MNHNY and SVGAGI (reference sequence). Trimming stripped 5 bases from V and 4 bases from J, with 21 bases between.

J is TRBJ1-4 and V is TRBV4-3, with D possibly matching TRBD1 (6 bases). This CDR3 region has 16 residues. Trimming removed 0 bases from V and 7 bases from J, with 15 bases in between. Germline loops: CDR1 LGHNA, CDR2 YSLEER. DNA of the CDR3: TGCGCCAGCAGCCAAGAATCGAGGGGAGGGGGTGAAAAACTGTTTTTT. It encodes CASSQESRGGGEKLFF.

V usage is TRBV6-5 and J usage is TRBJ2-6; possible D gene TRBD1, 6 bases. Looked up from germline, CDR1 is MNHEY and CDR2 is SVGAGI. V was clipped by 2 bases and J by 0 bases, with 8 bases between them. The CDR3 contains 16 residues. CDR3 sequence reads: CASSYDRSSGANVLTF. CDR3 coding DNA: TGTGCCAGCAGTTACGACAGGAGCTCTGGGGCCAACGTCCTGACTTTC.

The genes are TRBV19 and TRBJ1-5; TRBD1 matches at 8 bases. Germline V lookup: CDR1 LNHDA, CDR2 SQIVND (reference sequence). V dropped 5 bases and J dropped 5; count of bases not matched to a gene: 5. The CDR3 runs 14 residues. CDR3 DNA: TGTGCCAGTAGTGGGACAGGCCACCATCAGCCCCAGCATTTT. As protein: CASSGTGHHQPQHF.

The CDR3 DNA reads as TGCGCCAGCAGCTTGCGTCCGGGTTTGAACACTGAAGCTTTCTTT. Its translation is CASSLRPGLNTEAFF. The chain couples TRBV5-1 to TRBJ1-1; D remains ambiguous. The CDR3 has 15 amino acids. Germline CDR1 SGHRS, CDR2 YFSETQ. V was pared by 1 base and J by 0 bases, with 10 bases between.

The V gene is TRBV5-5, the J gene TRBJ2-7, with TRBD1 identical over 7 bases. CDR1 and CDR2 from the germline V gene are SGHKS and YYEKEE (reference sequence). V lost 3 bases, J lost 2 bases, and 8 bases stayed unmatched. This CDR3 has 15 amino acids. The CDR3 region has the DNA TGTGCCAGCAGCTGGGACAGCTTCTACGCCTACGAGCAGTACTTC. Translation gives CASSWDSFYAYEQYF.

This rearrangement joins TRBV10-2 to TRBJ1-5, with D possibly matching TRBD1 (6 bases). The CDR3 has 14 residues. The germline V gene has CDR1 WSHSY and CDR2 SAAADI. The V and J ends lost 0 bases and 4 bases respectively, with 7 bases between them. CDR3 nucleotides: TGCGCCAGCAGTGAGTCAGGGGGAAATCAGCCCCAGCATTTT. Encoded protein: CASSESGGNQPQHF.

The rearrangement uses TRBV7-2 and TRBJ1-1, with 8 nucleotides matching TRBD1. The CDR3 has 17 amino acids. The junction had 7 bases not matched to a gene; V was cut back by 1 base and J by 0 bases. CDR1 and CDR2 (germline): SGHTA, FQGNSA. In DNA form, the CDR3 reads TGTGCCAGCAGCTTAGGGCGGACAGGGCTTATGAACACTGAAGCTTTCTTT. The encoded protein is CASSLGRTGLMNTEAFF.

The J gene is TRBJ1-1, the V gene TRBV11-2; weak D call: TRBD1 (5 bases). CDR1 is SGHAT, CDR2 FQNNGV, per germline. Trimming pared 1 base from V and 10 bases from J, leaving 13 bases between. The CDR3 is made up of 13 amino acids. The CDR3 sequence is CASSLVSGRAAFF. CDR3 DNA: TGTGCCAGCAGCTTAGTATCTGGCAGGGCAGCTTTCTTT. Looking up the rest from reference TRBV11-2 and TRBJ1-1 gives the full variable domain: EAGVAQSPRYKIIEKRQSVAFWCNPISGHATLYWYQQILGQGPKLLIQFQNNGVVDDSQLPKDRFSAERLKGVDSTLKIQPAKLEDSAVYLCASSLVSGRAAFFGQGTRLTVV.

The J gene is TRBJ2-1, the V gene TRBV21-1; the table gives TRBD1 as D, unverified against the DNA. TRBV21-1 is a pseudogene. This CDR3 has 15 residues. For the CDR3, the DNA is TGTGCCACCCCAGGTCCTTCGGTTGACAATTATGAGCAGTTCTTC. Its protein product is CATPGPSVDNYEQFF.

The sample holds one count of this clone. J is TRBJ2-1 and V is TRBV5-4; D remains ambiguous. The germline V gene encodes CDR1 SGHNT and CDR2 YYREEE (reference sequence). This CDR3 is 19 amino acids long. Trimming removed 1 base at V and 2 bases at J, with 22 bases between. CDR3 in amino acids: CASSLIWQPRGAAYNEQFF. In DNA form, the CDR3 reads TGTGCCAGCAGCTTGATCTGGCAGCCCCGAGGAGCAGCCTACAATGAGCAGTTCTTC. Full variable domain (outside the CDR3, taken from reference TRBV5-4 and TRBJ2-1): ETGVTQSPTHLIKTRGQQVTLRCSSQSGHNTVSWYQQALGQGPQFIFQYYREEENGRGNFPPRFSGLQFPNYSSELNVNALELDDSALYLCASSLIWQPRGAAYNEQFFGPGTRLTVL.

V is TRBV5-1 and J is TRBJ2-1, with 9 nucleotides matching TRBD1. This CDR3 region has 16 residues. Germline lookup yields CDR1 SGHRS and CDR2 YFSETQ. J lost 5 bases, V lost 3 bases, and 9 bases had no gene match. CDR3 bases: TGCGCCAGCAGCTGGGGGACAGGGTTTGGCGACAATGAGCAGTTCTTC. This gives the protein CASSWGTGFGDNEQFF.

The CDR3, as DNA: TGTGCCAGCAGTCCAGGGGGCAAGGGCTACGAGCAGTACTTC. It encodes CASSPGGKGYEQYF. The rearrangement joins TRBV28 to TRBJ2-7; 8 bases map to TRBD1. This CDR3 is 14 amino acids long. The J segment lost 3 bases and the V segment lost 5 bases, leaving 6 bases of the junction unmatched. Germline V gene lookup returns CDR1 MDHEN and CDR2 SYDVKM.

CDR3 coding DNA: TGTGCCAGCAGTCAACCGGGACAGGGTTTTCAGCCCCAGCATTTT. Its protein product is CASSQPGQGFQPQHF. The V call is TRBV28, the J call TRBJ1-5; 9 bases are a match to TRBD1. The germline gives CDR1 MDHEN, CDR2 SYDVKM. The CDR3 loop spans 15 amino acids. V was pared by 5 bases and J by 6 bases, with 8 bases of the junction left unmatched.

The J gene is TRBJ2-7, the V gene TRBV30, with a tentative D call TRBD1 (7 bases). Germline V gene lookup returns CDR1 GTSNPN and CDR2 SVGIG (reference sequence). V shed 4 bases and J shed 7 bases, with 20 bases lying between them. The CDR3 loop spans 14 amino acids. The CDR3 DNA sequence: TGTGCCTGGATGGATACAGGGGACTTAGGGGAGCAGTACTTC. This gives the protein CAWMDTGDLGEQYF.

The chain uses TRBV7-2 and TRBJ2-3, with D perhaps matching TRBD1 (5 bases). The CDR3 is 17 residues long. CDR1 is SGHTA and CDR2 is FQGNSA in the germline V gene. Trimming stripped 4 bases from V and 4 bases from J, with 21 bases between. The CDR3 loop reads CASSSVLLGARPDTQYF. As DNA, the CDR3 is TGTGCCAGCAGCTCCGTCCTGCTTGGGGCGCGACCAGATACGCAGTATTTT.

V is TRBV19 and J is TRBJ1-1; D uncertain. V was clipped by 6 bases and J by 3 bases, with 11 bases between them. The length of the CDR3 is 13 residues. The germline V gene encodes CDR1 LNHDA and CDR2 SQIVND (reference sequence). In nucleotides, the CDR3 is TGTGCCAGTAGCGGAGGGAGGGACACTGAAGCTTTCTTT. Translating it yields CASSGGRDTEAFF. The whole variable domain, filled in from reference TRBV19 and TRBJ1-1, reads DGGITQSPKYLFRKEGQNVTLSCEQNLNHDAMYWYRQDPGQGLRLIYYSQIVNDFQKGDIAEGYSVSREKKESFPLTVTSAQKNPTAFYLCASSGGRDTEAFFGQGTRLTVV.

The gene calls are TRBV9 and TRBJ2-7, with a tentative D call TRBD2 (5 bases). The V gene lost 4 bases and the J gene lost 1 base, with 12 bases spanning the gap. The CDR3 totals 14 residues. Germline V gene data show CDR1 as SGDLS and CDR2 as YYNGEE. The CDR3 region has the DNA TGTGCCAGCAGCCGCCGACGGGATTCCTACGAGCAGTACTTC. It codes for CASSRRRDSYEQYF.

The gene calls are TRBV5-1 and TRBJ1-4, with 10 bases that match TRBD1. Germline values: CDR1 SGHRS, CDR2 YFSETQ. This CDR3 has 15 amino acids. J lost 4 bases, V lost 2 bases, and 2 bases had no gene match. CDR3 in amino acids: CASSLGQGVNEKLFF. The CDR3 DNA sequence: TGCGCCAGCAGCTTAGGACAGGGGGTTAATGAAAAACTGTTTTTT. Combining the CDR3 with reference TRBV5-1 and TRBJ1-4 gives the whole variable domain KAGVTQTPRYLIKTRGQQVTLSCSPISGHRSVSWYQQTPGQGLQFLFEYFSETQRNKGNFPGRFSGRQFSNSRSEMNVSTLELGDSALYLCASSLGQGVNEKLFFGSGTQLSVL.

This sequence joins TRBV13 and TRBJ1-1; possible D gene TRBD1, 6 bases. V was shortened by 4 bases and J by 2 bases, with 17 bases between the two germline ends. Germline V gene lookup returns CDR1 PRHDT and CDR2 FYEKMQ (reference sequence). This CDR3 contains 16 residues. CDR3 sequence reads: CASSSRGARGNTEAFF. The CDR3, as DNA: TGTGCCAGCAGCTCGCGGGGGGCGAGGGGAAACACTGAAGCTTTCTTT.

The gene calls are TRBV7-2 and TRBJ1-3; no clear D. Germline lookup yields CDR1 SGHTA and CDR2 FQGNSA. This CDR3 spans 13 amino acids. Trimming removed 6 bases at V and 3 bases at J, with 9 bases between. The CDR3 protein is CASSLTNGNTIYF. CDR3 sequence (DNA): TGTGCCAGCAGTTTGACAAATGGAAACACCATATATTTT.

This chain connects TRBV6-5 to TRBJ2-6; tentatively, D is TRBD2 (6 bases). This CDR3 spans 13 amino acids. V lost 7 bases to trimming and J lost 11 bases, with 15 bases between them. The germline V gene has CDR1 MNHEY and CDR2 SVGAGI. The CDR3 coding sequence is TGTGCCAGCACCCGGGACTCTCTTGACGTCCTGACTTTC. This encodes CASTRDSLDVLTF.

The CDR3 loop is CASSYAQLGYEQYF. DNA for the CDR3: TGTGCCAGCAGTTACGCCCAACTAGGCTACGAGCAGTACTTC. V gene TRBV6-5 combines with J gene TRBJ2-7, with D maybe TRBD2 (5 bases). The germline V gene encodes CDR1 MNHEY and CDR2 SVGAGI. This CDR3 comprises 14 residues. V lost 2 bases and J 3 bases, leaving 11 bases between the germline ends.

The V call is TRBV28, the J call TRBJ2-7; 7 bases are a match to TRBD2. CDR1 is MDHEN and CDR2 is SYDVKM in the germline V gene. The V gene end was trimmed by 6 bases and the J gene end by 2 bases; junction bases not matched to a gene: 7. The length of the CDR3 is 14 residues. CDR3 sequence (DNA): TGTGCCAGCAGGCTGGCGGGGGTCGCCTACGAGCAGTACTTC. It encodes CASRLAGVAYEQYF.

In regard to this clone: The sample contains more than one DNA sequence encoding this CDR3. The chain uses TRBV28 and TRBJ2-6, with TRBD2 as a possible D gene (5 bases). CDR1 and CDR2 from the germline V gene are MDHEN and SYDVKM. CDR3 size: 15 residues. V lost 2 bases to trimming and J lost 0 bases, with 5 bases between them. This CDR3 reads CASSLRGSGANVLTF. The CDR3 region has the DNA TGTGCCAGCAGTTTACGGGGCTCTGGGGCCAACGTCCTGACTTTC.

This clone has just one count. CDR3 nucleotides: TGTGCCAGCAGCACACATATGAACACTGAAGCTTTCTTT. Its translation: CASSTHMNTEAFF. The chain joins TRBV7-6 to TRBJ1-1; D is uncertain. Looked up from germline, CDR1 is SGHVS and CDR2 is FNYEAQ. The CDR3 contains 13 residues. Trimming pared 5 bases from V and 0 bases from J, leaving 7 bases between. Drawing the rest from reference TRBV7-6 and TRBJ1-1, the complete variable domain is GAGVSQSPRYKVTKRGQDVALRCDPISGHVSLYWYRQALGQGPEFLTYFNYEAQQDKSGLPNDRFSAERPEGSISTLTIQRTEQRDSAMYRCASSTHMNTEAFFGQGTRLTVV.

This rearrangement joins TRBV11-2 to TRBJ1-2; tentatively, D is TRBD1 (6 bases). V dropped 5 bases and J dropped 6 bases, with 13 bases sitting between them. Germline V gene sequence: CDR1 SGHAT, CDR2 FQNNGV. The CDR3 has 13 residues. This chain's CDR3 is CASSVGQLDGYTF. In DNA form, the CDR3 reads TGTGCCAGCAGCGTAGGACAGCTCGATGGCTACACCTTC.

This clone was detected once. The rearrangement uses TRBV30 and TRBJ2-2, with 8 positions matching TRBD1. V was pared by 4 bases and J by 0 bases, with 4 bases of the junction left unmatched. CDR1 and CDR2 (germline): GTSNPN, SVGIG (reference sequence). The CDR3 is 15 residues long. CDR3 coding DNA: TGTGCCTGGAAACGGGACAGGACGAACACCGGGGAGCTGTTTTTT. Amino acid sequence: CAWKRDRTNTGELFF.